The entry that follows covers one T cell receptor beta chain sequence. Its antigen is undetermined. Germline-derived CDR1 and CDR2 are GTSNPN and SVGIG (reference sequence). This CDR3 has 13 residues. V lost 0 bases and J lost 5, with 8 bases in between. The method was immunoSEQ multiplex PCR; TCRdb's version includes in-frame clones alone and lacks a portion of them. The table has roughly 58,000 clones, roughly 85% seen once. The data belong to a study of OX40 agonist ivuxolimab in advanced cancers. For the study at large: Dose-escalation patients were diagnosed with hepatocellular carcinoma, melanoma, renal cell cancer or head and neck cancer.

Cycle 7 day 1, cycle 4 day 1, and baseline were the timepoints at which blood was sampled. Study-wide points: Both blood CD4+ and CD8+ T cells showed clonal growth by week 6 at 0.1 to 3.0 mg/kg.

This sequence originates from an adult with an advanced solid tumor such as melanoma, head and neck, liver or kidney cancer. The chain combines TRBV30 with TRBJ2-1; D is unclear. The sequencing used CD4+ or CD8+ T cells sorted from blood, collected in a trial of the OX40 agonist ivuxolimab. CDR3 in DNA: TGTGCCTGGAGTGTACTGGCCCACAATGAGCAGTTCTTC. Protein: CAWSVLAHNEQFF. Drawing the rest from reference TRBV30 and TRBJ2-1, the complete variable domain is SQTIHQWPATLVQPVGSPLSLECTVEGTSNPNLYWYRQAAGRGLQLLFYSVGIGQISSEVPQNLSASRPQDRQFILSSKKLLLSDSGFYLCAWSVLAHNEQFFGPGTRLTVL.